This entry lists 14 T cell receptor beta chains sequenced from one sample in a study of CD8+ T cells in alopecia areata. RNA, once extracted, was reverse transcribed into cDNA for use as the sequencing template. Here immunoSEQ multiplex PCR was the method, and the copy in TCRdb shows in-frame clones only, minus some. Among 100,000 to 120,000 clones listed, almost 60% were seen once. The sample comprised CD8+ T cells sorted from blood. The receptors originated from a human donor in good health.

This chain links TRBV29-1 with TRBJ2-7; no reliable D call. The ends were cut back, 4 bases at V and 2 bases at J, with 6 bases in the middle. The CDR3 runs 11 residues. CDR1 is SQVTM and CDR2 is ANQGSEA in the germline V gene. Written as DNA, the CDR3 is TGCAGCGTTGCCGGTACCTACGAGCAGTACTTC. It encodes CSVAGTYEQYF.

The chain combines TRBV6-6 with TRBJ1-5; 7 bases match TRBD1. The CDR3 totals 14 residues. With 6 bases clipped from V and 6 bases from J, the junction kept 8 bases outside the gene matches. Germline V gene sequence: CDR1 MNHNY, CDR2 SVGAGI (reference sequence). CDR3 sequence (DNA): TGTGCCAGCAGCCGCGACAGGGAGCGTCAGCCCCAGCATTTT. Translating it yields CASSRDRERQPQHF.

In its sample, this clone was seen once. In nucleotides, the CDR3 is TGCGCCAGCACCCTCAACGGCGACACTGAAGCTTTCTTT. Protein product: CASTLNGDTEAFF. The V call is TRBV5-1, the J call TRBJ1-1; no reliable D call. This CDR3 comprises 13 residues. Trimming left V 6 bases short and J 3 bases short, with 12 bases between. Germline V lookup: CDR1 SGHRS, CDR2 YFSETQ.

The table lists this clone with a few counts. The chain links TRBV13 to TRBJ1-2; 7 nucleotides align to TRBD1. Germline lookup yields CDR1 PRHDT and CDR2 FYEKMQ (reference sequence). With V trimmed by 3 bases and J by 2 bases, 9 bases remained unmatched. There are 16 residues in the CDR3. The CDR3 region has the DNA TGTGCCAGCAGCTTCATGGGACAGAAGCTAAACTATGGCTACACCTTC. It translates to CASSFMGQKLNYGYTF.

The chain joins TRBV7-9 to TRBJ2-7; D unresolved. Germline V gives CDR1 SEHNR, CDR2 FQNEAQ (reference sequence). The CDR3 sequence is 12 residues long. V was pared by 1 base and J by 4 bases, with 5 bases between. For the CDR3, the DNA is TGTGCCAGCAGCTTAGTTGTTTACGAGCAGTACTTC. Translating gives CASSLVVYEQYF.

This clone was counted once. As DNA, the CDR3 is TGTGCCAGCAGCTTGGGTAGGGGGACCGGGGAGCTGTTTTTT. Its translation is CASSLGRGTGELFF. The chain couples TRBV5-4 to TRBJ2-2; possibly TRBD1 for D (6 bases). The CDR3 contains 14 residues. Trimming left V 0 bases short and J 5 bases short, with 8 bases between. CDR1 and CDR2 (germline): SGHNT, YYREEE (reference sequence). The full variable domain, its missing parts supplied by reference TRBV5-4 and TRBJ2-2, is ETGVTQSPTHLIKTRGQQVTLRCSSQSGHNTVSWYQQALGQGPQFIFQYYREEENGRGNFPPRFSGLQFPNYSSELNVNALELDDSALYLCASSLGRGTGELFFGEGSRLTVL.

The chain links TRBV4-1 to TRBJ2-7, with D perhaps TRBD1 (5 bases). Germline CDR1 reads MGHRA; CDR2 reads YSYEKL. With 2 bases removed from V and 3 bases from J, the gap between germline ends came to 14 bases. The CDR3 totals 15 residues. This chain's CDR3 is CASSQPDRSGYEQYF. CDR3 sequence (DNA): TGCGCCAGCAGCCAACCCGACAGATCTGGCTACGAGCAGTACTTC.

The V and J genes are TRBV4-1 and TRBJ2-5; 7 nucleotides agree with TRBD2. CDR1 is MGHRA, CDR2 YSYEKL, per germline. V trimming: 0 bases; J trimming: 5 bases; junction bases outside the gene matches: 15. The CDR3 is 18 amino acids. CDR3 bases: TGCGCCAGCAGCCAAGATGGGGAAGCGGGGCCCGCCTGGGAGACCCAGTACTTC. Amino acids: CASSQDGEAGPAWETQYF.

This rearrangement joins TRBV6-5 to TRBJ2-5; 11 bases match TRBD2. CDR1 is MNHEY and CDR2 is SVGAGI in the germline V gene. After removal of 1 base from V and 5 bases from J, the junction contained 6 bases not matched to a gene. CDR3 size: 16 residues. CDR3 protein: CASSYFSGGGLETQYF. In nucleotides, the CDR3 is TGTGCCAGCAGTTACTTTAGCGGGGGGGGTCTGGAGACCCAGTACTTC.

This chain joins TRBV4-3 and TRBJ2-2; D gene unclear. CDR1 and CDR2 from the germline V gene are LGHNA and YSLEER. Between the trimmed V and J ends, which lost 3 bases and 5 bases, there was a span of 10 bases. The CDR3 extends over 14 amino acids. The CDR3 nucleotides are TGCGCCAGCAGCCAGGAACGTTTTACCGGGGAGCTGTTTTTT. Protein sequence: CASSQERFTGELFF.

The rearrangement joins TRBV6-5 to TRBJ2-7; 7 nucleotides line up with TRBD2. Trimming at V came to 6 bases and at J to 2 bases, leaving 10 bases not matched to a gene. CDR1 and CDR2 from the germline V gene are MNHEY and SVGAGI. This CDR3 comprises 15 residues. The chain's CDR3 is CASSPWGGSPYEQYF. DNA for the CDR3: TGTGCCAGCAGCCCCTGGGGGGGATCCCCCTACGAGCAGTACTTC.

The chain recombines TRBV12-5 with TRBJ1-2, with 12 nucleotides matching TRBD1. The junction had 0 bases not matched to a gene; V was cut back by 5 bases and J by 2 bases. Germline assignment: CDR1 LGHNT and CDR2 FRNRAP. This CDR3 contains 14 residues. The CDR3 DNA reads TGTGCTAGTGGTGGGACAGGGGGCAACTATGGCTACACCTTC. It is translated as CASGGTGGNYGYTF. Full variable domain (missing parts from reference TRBV12-5 and TRBJ1-2): DARVTQTPRHKVTEMGQEVTMRCQPILGHNTVFWYRQTMMQGLELLAYFRNRAPLDDSGMPKDRFSAEMPDATLATLKIQPSEPRDSAVYFCASGGTGGNYGYTFGSGTRLTVV.

This rearrangement joins TRBV5-6 to TRBJ1-4; D is uncertain. CDR1 is SGHDT and CDR2 is YYEEEE in the germline V gene. CDR3 length: 14 amino acids. Trimming cost V 6 bases and J 8 bases, with 17 bases left between them. The CDR3 bases are TGTGCCAGCACCTCCGCCCGGGAATGGGAAAAACTGTTTTTT. It yields the protein CASTSAREWEKLFF.

The chain links TRBV7-3 to TRBJ1-1; weak D call: TRBD1 (6 bases). Germline V gene data show CDR1 as SGHTA and CDR2 as FQGTGA. The CDR3 is 16 residues long. The V and J ends lost 2 bases and 1 base respectively, with 14 bases between them. CDR3 nucleotide sequence: TGTGCCAGCAGCTTAGGGGGGACAAGAAGGAACACTGAAGCTTTCTTT. Amino acids: CASSLGGTRRNTEAFF.